The 23 T cell receptor beta chains reported below all come from one sample, sequenced in a study of response to subunit inactivated influenza vaccine. Via MiXCR, TCRdb re-called the RT-PCR reads, giving one row per CDR3 protein. The sample yields some 500,000 distinct CDR3 sequences, around 25% seen once. The source was CD4+ T cells sorted from PBMCs, collected around 5 days after vaccination. Receptor source: a man in his forties or fifties who received an inactivated influenza vaccine.

The chain carries TRBV20-1 and TRBJ1-5; D remains ambiguous. This CDR3 region has 12 residues. Trimming shortened V by 1 base and J by 12 bases, and 13 bases separated the two germline ends. In germline, CDR1 is DFQATT, CDR2 SNEGSKA (reference sequence). CDR3: CSARVTQGGQHF. CDR3 DNA sequence: TGCAGTGCTAGAGTCACGCAAGGTGGCCAGCATTTT.

This clonotype has only a few counts. The rearrangement joins TRBV12-3 or TRBV12-4 to TRBJ2-7; 11 positions match TRBD2. This CDR3 contains 14 residues. The trim removed 3 bases at V and 6 bases at J, leaving 4 bases unmatched. CDR3 coding DNA: TGTGCCAGCAGTTTTTCTAGCGGGGGGCTCGAGCAGTACTTC. This translates into CASSFSSGGLEQYF.

This clonotype came up a few times. The chain joins TRBV5-1 to TRBJ2-3; the D gene is possibly TRBD1 (5 bases). Germline CDR1 SGHRS, CDR2 YFSETQ. V gave up 6 bases and J gave up 0 bases, with 14 bases separating them. The length of the CDR3 is 15 residues. This CDR3 is CASTSGIPSTDTQYF. The CDR3 nucleotides read TGCGCCAGCACCTCAGGGATACCTAGCACAGATACGCAGTATTTT. Complete variable domain (other parts from reference TRBV5-1 and TRBJ2-3): KAGVTQTPRYLIKTRGQQVTLSCSPISGHRSVSWYQQTPGQGLQFLFEYFSETQRNKGNFPGRFSGRQFSNSRSEMNVSTLELGDSALYLCASTSGIPSTDTQYFGPGTRLTVL.

This chain links TRBV20-1 with TRBJ1-2; 7 bases map to TRBD1. Germline V lookup: CDR1 DFQATT, CDR2 SNEGSKA (reference sequence). V lost 6 bases, J lost 3 bases, and 4 bases stayed unmatched. The length of the CDR3 is 12 residues. CDR3 in amino acids: CSARGTDYGYTF. For the CDR3, the DNA is TGCAGTGCCCGAGGGACAGACTATGGCTACACCTTC.

J is TRBJ2-5 and V is TRBV28; TRBD1 or TRBD2 may be the D gene (5 bases each). The germline gives CDR1 MDHEN, CDR2 SYDVKM. V dropped 7 bases and J dropped 2 bases, with 8 bases sitting between them. The CDR3 sequence is 12 residues long. DNA for the CDR3: TGTGCCAGCACGGGGCTTCAAGAGACCCAGTACTTC. Protein product: CASTGLQETQYF.

The J gene is TRBJ2-5, the V gene TRBV7-2; 7 bases are shared with TRBD2. Trimming removed 6 bases from V and 1 base from J; junction bases left unmatched: 11. CDR3 length: 16 amino acids. CDR1 is SGHTA and CDR2 is FQGNSA in the germline V gene. CDR3 protein: CASRRAGERSQETQYF. The CDR3 bases are TGTGCCAGCAGACGCGCGGGGGAGAGATCCCAAGAGACCCAGTACTTC. The full variable domain, rest sourced from reference TRBV7-2 and TRBJ2-5, is GAGVSQSPSNKVTEKGKDVELRCDPISGHTALYWYRQSLGQGLEFLIYFQGNSAPDKSGLPSDRFSAERTGGSVSTLTIQRTQQEDSAVYLCASRRAGERSQETQYFGPGTRLLVL.

The rearrangement joins TRBV5-8 to TRBJ1-5; a weak D match, TRBD1 (5 bases). The V and J ends lost 3 bases and 4 bases respectively, with 14 bases between them. CDR1 and CDR2 (germline): SGHTS, YDEGEE. CDR3 length: 15 amino acids. The CDR3 sequence is CASSSLRARNQPQHF. The CDR3 region has the DNA TGTGCCAGCAGCTCGCTCAGGGCGAGAAATCAGCCCCAGCATTTT. Based on the CDR3 plus reference TRBV5-8 and TRBJ1-5, the full variable domain is EAGVTQSPTHLIKTRGQQATLRCSPISGHTSVYWYQQALGLGLQFLLWYDEGEERNRGNFPPRFSGRQFPNYSSELNVNALELEDSALYLCASSSLRARNQPQHFGDGTRLSIL.

This sequence joins TRBV4-1 and TRBJ2-7; no clear D gene. Germline assignment: CDR1 MGHRA and CDR2 YSYEKL. Deletions cut 1 base from V and 3 bases from J, with 13 bases between. The CDR3 extends over 15 amino acids. The CDR3, as DNA: TGCGCCAGCAGCCAAGCCGAAGGCGTCCTCTACGAGCAGTACTTC. It translates to CASSQAEGVLYEQYF.

This clonotype has just a few counts. The chain carries TRBV24-1 and TRBJ2-3; 7 bases agree with TRBD1. Losses at the gene ends were 5 bases for V and 9 bases for J; bases not matched to a gene: 4. The germline CDR1 and CDR2 sequences are KGHDR and SFDVKD. The length of the CDR3 is 12 residues. Written as DNA, the CDR3 is TGTGCCACCAGTGCCACAGGGGTGACGCAGTATTTT. Encoded protein: CATSATGVTQYF.

The genes are TRBV12-3 or TRBV12-4 and TRBJ2-3; no clear D. This CDR3 is 12 amino acids long. V was trimmed by 5 bases and J by 6 bases, leaving 9 bases between them. CDR3 protein: CASSPRWDTQYF. The DNA of the CDR3 is TGTGCCAGCAGTCCCCGGTGGGATACGCAGTATTTT.

The V and J genes are TRBV5-1 and TRBJ2-5, with D maybe TRBD1 (5 bases). V shed 2 bases and J shed 4 bases, with 9 bases lying between them. The CDR3 covers 13 residues. Germline-derived CDR1 and CDR2 are SGHRS and YFSETQ. The CDR3 nucleotides are TGCGCCAGCAGCTTTCGACAGAGAGAGACCCAGTACTTC. Its protein is CASSFRQRETQYF.

This sequence joins TRBV6-1 and TRBJ2-5; 9 nucleotides match TRBD1. Germline V gene data show CDR1 as MNHNS and CDR2 as SASEGT. After removal of 5 bases from V and 5 bases from J, the junction contained 6 bases not matched to a gene. The CDR3 has 14 residues. CDR3 sequence (DNA): TGTGCCAGCAGTCGACAGGGGGTTGGGGAGACCCAGTACTTC. This codes for CASSRQGVGETQYF.

The chain joins TRBV25-1 to TRBJ1-6, with 7 bases lining up with TRBD1. Germline loops: CDR1 MGHDK, CDR2 SYGVNS. Trimming cost V 1 base and J 8 bases; bases outside gene matches: 5. The CDR3 has 15 amino acids. CDR3 nucleotide sequence: TGTGCCAGCAGTGAATTTGTCCAGGGGGATTCACCCCTCCACTTT. Translated: CASSEFVQGDSPLHF.

This clonotype came up a few times. This sequence joins TRBV12-3 or TRBV12-4 and TRBJ1-4; 10 bases agree with TRBD1. V shed 2 bases and J 3 bases; nucleotides not matched to a gene: 6. The CDR3 is 17 amino acids. This chain's CDR3 is CASSLKTGGRSNEKLFF. The CDR3 DNA reads as TGTGCCAGCAGTTTAAAGACAGGGGGCAGATCTAATGAAAAACTGTTTTTT.

This clonotype was picked up a small number of times. The chain combines TRBV27 with TRBJ2-5, with D hard to call. This CDR3 spans 15 amino acids. V gave up 5 bases and J gave up 4 bases, with 17 bases separating them. Per germline, CDR1 MNHEY and CDR2 SMNVEV (reference sequence). CDR3 coding DNA: TGTGCCAGCAGTCTAGACGGCCGCCAGAGAGAGACCCAGTACTTC. Protein: CASSLDGRQRETQYF.

The chain uses TRBV24-1 and TRBJ2-2; maybe TRBD2 (6 bases). In germline, CDR1 is KGHDR, CDR2 SFDVKD. The V and J ends lost 7 bases and 5 bases respectively, with 13 bases between them. The CDR3 totals 14 residues. This CDR3 reads CATSESGGTGELFF. CDR3 sequence (DNA): TGTGCCACCAGCGAAAGTGGAGGGACCGGGGAGCTGTTTTTT.

This clonotype was seen ten or more times. J is TRBJ1-1 and V is TRBV7-8, with D possibly TRBD1 on 5 matching bases. The ends were cut back, 5 bases at V and 5 bases at J, with 27 bases in the middle. This CDR3 contains 18 residues. Germline loops: CDR1 SGHVS, CDR2 FQNEAQ. The CDR3 DNA reads as TGTGCCAGCAGCCTTTTTACAGGTCAATCCCACCTCGGAACTGAAGCTTTCTTT. Translation: CASSLFTGQSHLGTEAFF.

This clonotype was counted at least ten times. The rearrangement links TRBV29-1 to TRBJ1-5, with D possibly TRBD1 on 6 matching bases. Germline V CDR1 and CDR2: SQVTM, ANQGSEA. The V and J ends lost 4 bases and 4 bases respectively, with 11 bases between them. CDR3 length: 13 amino acids. The CDR3, as DNA: TGCAGCGTTGCAGGGCAGGGGAATCAGCCCCAGCATTTT. Its translation is CSVAGQGNQPQHF.

The rearrangement uses TRBV5-6 and TRBJ2-7, with TRBD2 matching over 12 bases. Germline loops: CDR1 SGHDT, CDR2 YYEEEE. Trimming cost V 2 bases and J 2 bases; bases outside gene matches: 5. The CDR3 has 16 residues. CDR3 sequence: CASSFRTSGAAYEQYF. The CDR3 bases are TGTGCCAGCAGCTTCCGGACTAGCGGGGCCGCCTACGAGCAGTACTTC.

The CDR3 region has the DNA TGCAGCGAACGGCCTAGCGGTTCCCAAGAGACCCAGTACTTC. The encoded protein is CSERPSGSQETQYF. This chain uses TRBV29-1 with TRBJ2-5; the match to TRBD2 covers 7 bases. CDR3 size: 14 residues. Germline V gene sequence: CDR1 SQVTM, CDR2 ANQGSEA. Germline trimming cut 7 bases from V and 1 base from J; bases unmatched to any gene: 9.

In regard to this clonotype: One end of the junction varies from germline; a read error may be responsible. The rearrangement links TRBV5-6 to TRBJ2-3; unclear D gene. The CDR3 spans 12 residues. Germline V CDR1 and CDR2: SGHDT, YYEEEE. The CDR3 DNA reads TGTGCCAGCAGCCGCAAGGCAGAGACGCAGTATTTT. Translated, it gives CASSRKAETQYF.

This clonotype was detected a few times. The V call is TRBV5-1, the J call TRBJ2-1; the D call may be TRBD1 or TRBD2 (5 bases each). Trimming left V 2 bases short and J 2 bases short, with 11 bases between. This CDR3 has 15 amino acids. Germline lookup yields CDR1 SGHRS and CDR2 YFSETQ. CDR3 sequence: CASSFGADTYNEQFF. For the CDR3, the DNA is TGCGCCAGCAGCTTTGGAGCGGACACCTACAATGAGCAGTTCTTC.

The chain recombines TRBV18 with TRBJ1-1, with D uncertain. Trimming left V 0 bases short and J 0 bases short, with 8 bases between. Per the germline V gene, CDR1 is KGHSH and CDR2 is LQKENI. This CDR3 comprises 15 residues. The CDR3 sequence: CASSPPSHMNTEAFF. The CDR3 DNA reads TGTGCCAGCTCACCACCGAGTCACATGAACACTGAAGCTTTCTTT.